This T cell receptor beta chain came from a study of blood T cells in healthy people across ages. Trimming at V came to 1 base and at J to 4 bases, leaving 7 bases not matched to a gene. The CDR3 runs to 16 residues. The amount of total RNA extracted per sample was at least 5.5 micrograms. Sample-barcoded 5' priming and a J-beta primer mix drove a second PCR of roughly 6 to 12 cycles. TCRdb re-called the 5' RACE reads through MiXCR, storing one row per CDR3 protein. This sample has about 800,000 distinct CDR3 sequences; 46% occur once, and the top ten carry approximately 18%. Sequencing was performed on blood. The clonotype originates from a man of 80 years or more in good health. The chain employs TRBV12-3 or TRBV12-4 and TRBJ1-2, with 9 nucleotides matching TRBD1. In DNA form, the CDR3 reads TGTGCCAGCAGTTTAGGGACAGGGGTTTCCGGCTATGGCTACACCTTC. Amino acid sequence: CASSLGTGVSGYGYTF.